Sequencing of this T cell receptor (beta chain) was carried out in a study of OX40 agonist ivuxolimab in advanced cancers. Context from the whole study: Ivuxolimab, which targeted the costimulatory receptor OX40 (CD134), was an agonistic, fully human IgG2 monoclonal antibody. The paper reports the monotherapy dose-escalation portion (N of about 51 patients) of the phase I ivuxolimab trial. Among the 52 dose-escalation patients, some 19 had hepatocellular carcinoma, roughly 15 melanoma, 9 renal cell carcinoma and 9 head and neck cancer. A male proportion of roughly 80% and a mean age of about 60 years, ranging from 23 to 79, were recorded for the dose-escalation cohort. Peripheral TCRbeta sequencing aimed to test whether ivuxolimab altered TCR sequence diversity and caused clonal T-cell expansion. Partial responses were achieved by three dose-escalation patients, of whom one had hepatocellular carcinoma and two had cutaneous melanoma. Patients were allowed to have had prior anti-PD-1, anti-PD-L1 or anti-CTLA-4 therapy, and approximately 39% of the dose-escalation patients had been treated with checkpoint inhibitors. Intravenous ivuxolimab was administered to patients every 2 weeks at six dose levels: 0.01, 0.1, 0.3, 1.5, 3 and 10 mg/kg. Study-level results and caveats: In the 0.1-3.0 mg/kg groups, partial responders had among the lowest normalized peripheral clonal expansion, particularly in CD8+ T cells. On average, CD8+ T cells showed more expanded clones than CD4+ T cells after ivuxolimab. Clonal expansion of both CD4+ and CD8+ blood T cells was observed from baseline to week 6 at doses 0.1 to 3.0 mg/kg. Antigen specificity was not determined for the clonally expanded peripheral T cells. Low levels of normalized T-cell clonal expansion were also seen in some nonresponding patients.

The germline ends are 10 bases apart after V is trimmed by 1 base and J by 0 bases. Sequences SGHRS (CDR1) and YFSETQ (CDR2) are obtained from the germline V gene. The CDR3 spans 15 residues, from the cysteine through the phenylalanine. Of all the DNA, just the CDR3 is kept, 45 bases in frame from base 1. Patients with a history of autoimmune disease or receiving systemic immunosuppression were excluded from the trial. In every dose cohort, peripheral blood was drawn for TCR sequencing at baseline, cycle 4 day 1, and cycle 7 day 1. The samples were taken from a phase I, first-in-human, multicenter, open-label dose-escalation trial of ivuxolimab. Adults with locally advanced or metastatic head and neck squamous cell, hepatocellular, melanoma or renal cell carcinoma were enrolled in the trial. CD4+ and CD8+ T cells were sorted separately from peripheral blood before TCR sequencing. For sequencing of the TCRbeta CDR3 region, genomic DNA was extracted from the sorted cells. The immunoSEQ Assay was used for sequencing of TCRbeta CDR3 regions. This is the immuneACCESS table as TCRdb keeps it, with only in-frame sequences that have V and J called. A part of the clones is gone; compared with another copy, unresolved V genes explain less than half, and the rest is unexplained. For this sample the table gives about 58,000 clones, of which roughly three quarters were detected only once. Approximately 1% of the sample is in the top ten clones.

Of note for this clone: This receptor's antigen is unknown. Nothing much larger sits one base from this clone, and base qualities are not available. The sample contains more than one DNA sequence encoding this CDR3.

This sequence uses TRBV5-1 and TRBJ1-1, with TRBD1 perhaps the D gene, on 5 matching bases. Here the sequenced sample was CD4+ or CD8+ T cells sorted from blood, taken in a trial of the OX40 agonist ivuxolimab. This clonotype was obtained from an adult with an advanced solid tumor such as melanoma, head and neck, liver or kidney cancer. The DNA is as follows: TGCGCCAGCAGCTTGACAGACAGCCTGAACACTGAAGCTTTCTTT. This yields the protein CASSLTDSLNTEAFF.